Following are 32 T cell receptor beta chains from one sample sequenced in a study of T cells in Graves' hyperthyroidism and ophthalmopathy. The CDR3 regions of TCR beta were amplified from RNA transcripts. The primer set for the first-round RT-PCR of the TCR CDR3 was HTBI. TCRdb independently ran MiXCR on the multiplex PCR reads; one entry per CDR3 protein. The sample has around 300,000 distinct CDR3 sequences, about 13% seen once. The sample taken for sequencing was blood. Receptors originate from a woman in her thirties or forties with Graves' ophthalmopathy.

This clonotype was observed a single time. This chain connects TRBV10-3 to TRBJ2-1, with 10 bases lining up with TRBD1. The CDR3 has 12 amino acids. The ends lost 5 bases at V and 16 bases at J; junction bases unmatched: 8. Germline assignment: CDR1 ENHRY and CDR2 SYGVKD. The CDR3 DNA reads TGTGCCATCAGTCAGGACAGGGGGTTTTATTTCTTC. It is translated as CAISQDRGFYFF.

This clonotype was seen many times. This rearrangement joins TRBV7-8 to TRBJ2-1; D is unclear. The CDR3 has 11 residues. CDR1 is SGHVS and CDR2 is FQNEAQ in the germline V gene. Trimming stripped 3 bases from V and 7 bases from J, with 4 bases between. The DNA for the CDR3 is TGTGCCAGCAGCTTCTCTAATGAGCAGTTCTTC. Its protein product is CASSFSNEQFF.

This clonotype was seen ten or more times. The J gene is TRBJ1-2, the V gene TRBV7-2; 8 positions agree with TRBD1. The junction had 7 bases not matched to a gene; V was cut back by 2 bases and J by 8 bases. CDR3 length: 14 residues. Germline values: CDR1 SGHTA, CDR2 FQGNSA. CDR3 region: CASSLRSRGHGYTF. In nucleotides, the CDR3 is TGTGCCAGCAGCTTAAGGTCCAGGGGGCACGGCTACACCTTC.

On this clonotype: Given a much more abundant clone one base away, this may be a read error. The chain recombines TRBV20-1 with TRBJ2-7; D unresolved. Germline V gives CDR1 DFQATT, CDR2 SNEGSKA (reference sequence). This CDR3 has 12 amino acids. This CDR3 is CSAYSSMYEQDF. The CDR3 DNA follows: TGCAGTGCTTATAGTTCGATGTACGAGCAGGACTTC.

There are many counts of this clonotype. The rearrangement links TRBV20-1 to TRBJ1-5; 10 nucleotides line up with TRBD1. CDR1 is DFQATT, CDR2 SNEGSKA, per germline (reference sequence). This CDR3 has 15 amino acids. With V trimmed by 6 bases and J by 7 bases, 12 bases remained unmatched. DNA for the CDR3: TGCAGTGCCCTACCGGGACAGGGGATTAGACAGCCCCAGCATTTT. Amino acid sequence: CSALPGQGIRQPQHF.

This clonotype appeared many times. This chain connects TRBV2 to TRBJ1-5; 9 bases map to TRBD1. Unmatched junction bases numbered 9, after V lost 5 bases and J lost 7 bases. Per germline, CDR1 SNHLY and CDR2 FYNNEI. This CDR3 contains 15 residues. For the CDR3, the DNA is TGTGCCAGCAGTCGGGGACAGGGATTAGGCCAGCCCCAGCATTTT. This gives the protein CASSRGQGLGQPQHF.

This clonotype has only a few counts. The chain employs TRBV6-1 and TRBJ1-2, with 11 nucleotides matching TRBD1. CDR3 length equals 23 residues. Germline CDR1 MNHNS, CDR2 SASEGT. The trim removed 2 bases at V and 2 bases at J, leaving 25 bases unmatched. The CDR3 is CASSERIWTGGSTGFSINYGYTF. CDR3 DNA sequence: TGTGCCAGCAGTGAAAGAATTTGGACAGGGGGCTCTACGGGCTTTTCAATCAACTATGGCTACACCTTC.

This clonotype has at least ten counts. The CDR3, as DNA: TGTGCCAGCAGCTTAGCGCGAGGGAACCAAGAGACCCAGTACTTC. As protein: CASSLARGNQETQYF. The gene calls are TRBV7-8 and TRBJ2-5; tentatively, D is TRBD2 (5 bases). The CDR3 loop spans 15 amino acids. Trimming cost V 0 bases and J 0 bases, with 8 bases left between them. The V gene's germline CDR1 is SGHVS and CDR2 FQNEAQ.

This clonotype was seen repeatedly, ten times or more. In DNA form, the CDR3 reads TGCGCCAGCAGCTTGGCTCAGGGGGCGGCAGCTTTCTTT. Translating it yields CASSLAQGAAAFF. The chain links TRBV5-1 to TRBJ1-1; TRBD1 aligns across 8 bases. The CDR3 covers 13 residues. Trimming removed 0 bases from V and 10 bases from J; junction bases left unmatched: 5. The germline CDR1 and CDR2 sequences are SGHRS and YFSETQ. The variable domain in full, completed from reference TRBV5-1 and TRBJ1-1, reads KAGVTQTPRYLIKTRGQQVTLSCSPISGHRSVSWYQQTPGQGLQFLFEYFSETQRNKGNFPGRFSGRQFSNSRSEMNVSTLELGDSALYLCASSLAQGAAAFFGQGTRLTVV.

Only a few counts were recorded for this clonotype. The CDR3 region is CASSIGIGGLYGYTF. DNA for the CDR3: TGTGCCAGTAGTATCGGGATCGGCGGGCTCTATGGCTACACCTTC. This chain links TRBV19 with TRBJ1-2; D is ambiguous. V lost 3 bases and J 4 bases, leaving 15 bases between the germline ends. The CDR3 totals 15 residues. CDR1 LNHDA and CDR2 SQIVND come from the germline V gene (reference sequence).

At least ten counts were recorded for this clonotype. This chain uses TRBV28 with TRBJ1-1; D is possibly TRBD1 (6 bases). V lost 6 bases and J 1 base, leaving 12 bases between the germline ends. The germline V gene has CDR1 MDHEN and CDR2 SYDVKM. This CDR3 comprises 14 residues. CDR3 nucleotide sequence: TGTGCCAGCAGGGCGGGGACAAGGAACACTGAAGCTTTCTTT. It is translated as CASRAGTRNTEAFF.

This clonotype has just a few counts. V is TRBV7-6 and J is TRBJ2-2; D may be TRBD1 (6 bases). The CDR3 sequence is 14 residues long. Germline lookup yields CDR1 SGHVS and CDR2 FNYEAQ. Trimming pared 2 bases from V and 7 bases from J, leaving 11 bases between. The CDR3 sequence is CASSLSGAGGELFF. The CDR3 DNA reads TGTGCCAGCAGCTTATCAGGGGCCGGCGGGGAGCTGTTTTTT.

The rearrangement uses TRBV7-9 and TRBJ1-4; maybe TRBD1 (6 bases). The CDR3 sequence is 20 residues long. Per the germline V gene, CDR1 is SEHNR and CDR2 is FQNEAQ (reference sequence). The V end lost 5 bases, the J end lost 8 bases, and 33 bases lay between the germline ends. The CDR3 DNA reads TGTGCCAGCAGCCGAATCTCAGGGTGGACAGATTGGACCCCTTGGGAAAAACTGTTTTTT. Residues: CASSRISGWTDWTPWEKLFF.

This clonotype was seen repeatedly, ten times or more. This sequence joins TRBV27 and TRBJ2-3; D is perhaps TRBD2 (6 bases). Germline values: CDR1 MNHEY, CDR2 SMNVEV (reference sequence). Trimming took 6 bases from V and 2 from J, leaving 12 bases between them. The CDR3 has 14 amino acids. CDR3 sequence (DNA): TGTGCCAGCAGCCAGACTAGTGCCACAGATACGCAGTATTTT. As protein: CASSQTSATDTQYF.

Many counts were recorded for this clonotype. The chain employs TRBV13 and TRBJ2-1; 9 nucleotides line up with TRBD1. The germline CDR1 and CDR2 sequences are PRHDT and FYEKMQ (reference sequence). V lost 3 bases, J lost 5 bases, and 8 bases stayed unmatched. This CDR3 is 16 amino acids long. The chain's CDR3 is CASSFSGTGYHNEQFF. The CDR3 region has the DNA TGTGCCAGCAGCTTCTCCGGGACAGGGTACCACAATGAGCAGTTCTTC.

This clonotype was seen repeatedly, ten times or more. The V gene is TRBV12-5, the J gene TRBJ2-2; D gene ambiguous. V was trimmed by 3 bases and J by 4 bases, leaving 9 bases between them. The CDR3 consists of 14 residues. The V gene's germline CDR1 is LGHNT and CDR2 FRNRAP. The CDR3 protein is CASGFWVSTGELFF. Here the CDR3 DNA reads TGTGCTAGTGGTTTTTGGGTGTCCACCGGGGAGCTGTTTTTT. Supplemented by reference TRBV12-5 and TRBJ2-2, the full variable domain reads DARVTQTPRHKVTEMGQEVTMRCQPILGHNTVFWYRQTMMQGLELLAYFRNRAPLDDSGMPKDRFSAEMPDATLATLKIQPSEPRDSAVYFCASGFWVSTGELFFGEGSRLTVL.

The chain has TRBV15 and TRBJ2-7; 7 nucleotides agree with TRBD1. With 4 bases clipped from V and 2 bases from J, the junction kept 2 bases outside the gene matches. CDR1 and CDR2 (germline): LNHNV, YYDKDF (reference sequence). There are 13 residues in the CDR3. CDR3 in amino acids: CATSKDRPYEQYF. For the CDR3, the DNA is TGTGCCACCAGCAAGGACAGGCCCTACGAGCAGTACTTC.

About this clonotype: This clone may be a read error of a much larger clone one base away. This chain uses TRBV18 with TRBJ2-3; 8 nucleotides match TRBD2. This CDR3 has 15 amino acids. Looked up from germline, CDR1 is KGHSH and CDR2 is LQKENI. V lost 5 bases, J lost 4 bases, and 8 bases stayed unmatched. In DNA form, the CDR3 reads TGTGCCAGCTCAGAAACTAGCGGTCACGCAGATACGCAGTATTTT. Translation: CASSETSGHADTQYF. Full variable domain (outside the CDR3, taken from reference TRBV18 and TRBJ2-3): NAGVMQNPRHLVRRRGQEARLRCSPMKGHSHVYWYRQLPEEGLKFMVYLQKENIIDESGMPKERFSAEFPKEGPSILRIQQVVRGDSAAYFCASSETSGHADTQYFGPGTRLTVL.

This clonotype was observed many times. This chain uses TRBV7-2 with TRBJ2-1; D is unresolved. The V end was cut by 1 base, the J end by 7 bases, with 17 bases between. Germline V gives CDR1 SGHTA, CDR2 FQGNSA. CDR3 length: 16 amino acids. CDR3 DNA sequence: TGTGCCAGCAGCTTAGGTCCGGGCCTCGGTCCGAATGAGCAGTTCTTC. Translated: CASSLGPGLGPNEQFF.

The chain couples TRBV5-1 to TRBJ1-3; 7 nucleotides line up with TRBD1. Per the germline V gene, CDR1 is SGHRS and CDR2 is YFSETQ. The J segment lost 4 bases and the V segment lost 2 bases, leaving 9 bases of the junction unmatched. The CDR3 spans 16 residues. In DNA, the CDR3 is TGCGCCAGCAGCTTATCTAGCCGGGACAGCGGAAACACCATATATTTT. Translation gives CASSLSSRDSGNTIYF. The full variable domain, its missing parts supplied by reference TRBV5-1 and TRBJ1-3, is KAGVTQTPRYLIKTRGQQVTLSCSPISGHRSVSWYQQTPGQGLQFLFEYFSETQRNKGNFPGRFSGRQFSNSRSEMNVSTLELGDSALYLCASSLSSRDSGNTIYFGEGSWLTVV.

This clonotype was detected many times. The chain joins TRBV28 to TRBJ1-2, with D perhaps TRBD1 (6 bases). Per germline, CDR1 MDHEN and CDR2 SYDVKM. This CDR3 has 15 amino acids. The ends were cut back, 1 base at V and 8 bases at J, with 17 bases in the middle. This CDR3 is CASSLSMGAFGGYTF. The CDR3 nucleotides are TGTGCCAGCAGTTTATCAATGGGGGCTTTTGGCGGCTACACCTTC.

This clonotype was picked up a small number of times. The chain employs TRBV30 and TRBJ2-1; D unresolved. Germline V gives CDR1 GTSNPN, CDR2 SVGIG (reference sequence). The CDR3 has 12 residues. V was trimmed by 4 bases and J by 4 bases, leaving 8 bases between them. In DNA form, the CDR3 reads TGTGCCTGGACAGACGGATACAATGAGCAGTTCTTC. Its protein is CAWTDGYNEQFF.

This clonotype was seen ten or more times. The chain employs TRBV3-1 and TRBJ1-6; no reliable D call. The germline CDR1 and CDR2 sequences are LGHDT and YNNKEL (reference sequence). CDR3 length: 15 amino acids. V lost 0 bases to trimming and J lost 7 bases, with 10 bases between them. The DNA for the CDR3 is TGTGCCAGCAGCCAAGACCCCAGGAAGAATTCACCCCTCCACTTT. Residues: CASSQDPRKNSPLHF.

The J gene is TRBJ2-1, the V gene TRBV12-3 or TRBV12-4; D is unclear. With 5 bases removed from V and 0 bases from J, the gap between germline ends came to 14 bases. The CDR3 length is 16 residues. The CDR3 DNA follows: TGTGCCAGCAGTCCCCGAGCTGTAAGCTCCTACAATGAGCAGTTCTTC. Translated, it gives CASSPRAVSSYNEQFF.

This clonotype was seen repeatedly, ten times or more. The genes are TRBV20-1 and TRBJ2-5, with 13 bases that match TRBD2. Germline CDR1 DFQATT, CDR2 SNEGSKA (reference sequence). V gave up 5 bases and J gave up 4 bases; unmatched junction bases: 13. The CDR3 loop spans 17 amino acids. For the CDR3, the DNA is TGCAGTGCTGACCAAAGGACTAGCGGGGGCGAGCGAGAGACCCAGTACTTC. It yields the protein CSADQRTSGGERETQYF.

This clonotype occurred many times. Here the CDR3 reads CASSIAGQGEFEAFF. DNA for the CDR3: TGTGCCAGTAGTATTGCCGGACAGGGGGAATTTGAAGCTTTCTTT. The chain employs TRBV19 and TRBJ1-1, with TRBD1 identical over 10 bases. After removal of 3 bases from V and 7 bases from J, the junction contained 8 bases not matched to a gene. Germline CDR1 is LNHDA and CDR2 is SQIVND (reference sequence). The CDR3 covers 15 residues.

There are many counts of this clonotype. The V and J genes are TRBV6-1 and TRBJ2-7, with D maybe TRBD1 (5 bases). The CDR3 contains 12 residues. Trimming pared 8 bases from V and 2 bases from J, leaving 10 bases between. Germline V gene data show CDR1 as MNHNS and CDR2 as SASEGT. The CDR3 loop is CASSQGTYEQYF. The CDR3 coding sequence is TGTGCCAGCTCGCAGGGTACCTACGAGCAGTACTTC.

The sample holds many counts of this clonotype. The genes are TRBV7-2 and TRBJ2-7; 9 bases fit TRBD2. V shed 5 bases and J 0 bases; nucleotides not matched to a gene: 8. CDR3 length: 16 amino acids. Germline lookup yields CDR1 SGHTA and CDR2 FQGNSA. The CDR3: CASSRGGGAGSYEQYF. In nucleotides, the CDR3 is TGTGCCAGCAGCCGCGGGGGGGGGGCTGGCTCCTACGAGCAGTACTTC. The variable domain in full, with the rest retrieved from reference TRBV7-2 and TRBJ2-7, is GAGVSQSPSNKVTEKGKDVELRCDPISGHTALYWYRQSLGQGLEFLIYFQGNSAPDKSGLPSDRFSAERTGGSVSTLTIQRTQQEDSAVYLCASSRGGGAGSYEQYFGPGTRLTVT.

The chain joins TRBV19 to TRBJ1-2; TRBD1 agrees at 7 bases. J lost 5 bases, V lost 10 bases, and 10 bases had no gene match. The V gene's germline CDR1 is LNHDA and CDR2 SQIVND (reference sequence). There are 13 residues in the CDR3. The CDR3 protein is CATHGQAPYGYTF. CDR3 sequence (DNA): TGTGCCACGCACGGACAGGCCCCATATGGCTACACCTTC.

The chain has TRBV7-9 and TRBJ1-5; D gene uncertain. Trimming pared 2 bases from V and 7 bases from J, leaving 6 bases between. Germline CDR1 is SEHNR and CDR2 is FQNEAQ (reference sequence). The CDR3 runs 12 residues. The CDR3 spells CASSLYRQPQHF. CDR3 in DNA: TGTGCCAGCAGCTTATATAGGCAGCCCCAGCATTTT. Full variable domain (outside the CDR3, taken from reference TRBV7-9 and TRBJ1-5): DTGVSQNPRHKITKRGQNVTFRCDPISEHNRLYWYRQTLGQGPEFLTYFQNEAQLEKSRLLSDRFSAERPKGSFSTLEIQRTEQGDSAMYLCASSLYRQPQHFGDGTRLSIL.

This clonotype was found a few times. This may arise from a read error, as a much more abundant clone is one base away. The gene calls are TRBV11-2 and TRBJ2-7, with D tentatively TRBD2 (5 bases). This CDR3 is 16 amino acids long. CDR1 SGHAT and CDR2 FQNNGV come from the germline V gene. Between the trimmed V and J ends, which lost 1 base and 2 bases, there was a span of 15 bases. DNA of the CDR3: TGTGCCAGCAGCTTAGGTAGTGGCGGGTCAACCTACGAGCAGTACTTC. Protein: CASSLGSGGSTYEQYF.

The gene calls are TRBV9 and TRBJ1-2; 8 bases match TRBD1. This CDR3 is built from 15 residues. The germline CDR1 and CDR2 sequences are SGDLS and YYNGEE. V gave up 2 bases and J gave up 4 bases; unmatched junction bases: 7. CDR3 coding DNA: TGTGCCAGCAGCGTCCAGACAGGGGTCGGCTATGGCTACACCTTC. Translating gives CASSVQTGVGYGYTF. Full variable domain (rest looked up from reference TRBV9 and TRBJ1-2): DSGVTQTPKHLITATGQRVTLRCSPRSGDLSVYWYQQSLDQGLQFLIQYYNGEERAKGNILERFSAQQFPDLHSELNLSSLELGDSALYFCASSVQTGVGYGYTFGSGTRLTVV.